A single sample gave rise to the 10 T cell receptor beta chains below, sequenced in a study of cytomegalovirus exposure and HLA in healthy donors. The primer mix had 60 Vbeta and 13 Jbeta primers. The repertoire was sequenced with immunoSEQ multiplex PCR; TCRdb's copy has only in-frame clones and lacks some. The table has 95,000 to 110,000 clones, over 65% seen once. Sequenced: PBMCs. The receptors were gathered from a woman in her 40s in good health and CMV-seronegative.

The V and J genes are TRBV7-9 and TRBJ1-2; possible D gene TRBD1, 5 bases. This CDR3 region has 14 residues. Germline CDR1 and CDR2: SEHNR and FQNEAQ (reference sequence). V was shortened by 3 bases and J by 2 bases, with 10 bases between the two germline ends. The CDR3 bases are TGTGCCAGCAGCTTGGACAATAGCAACTATGGCTACACCTTC. Residues: CASSLDNSNYGYTF.

This clone was seen a few times. V usage is TRBV4-2 and J usage is TRBJ2-5, with no clear D. V gave up 6 bases and J gave up 3 bases, with 17 bases separating them. Germline values: CDR1 LGHNA, CDR2 YNFKEQ. The CDR3 sequence is 15 residues long. The CDR3 reads CASRKFGQAKETQYF. For the CDR3, the DNA is TGTGCCAGCAGGAAGTTCGGTCAGGCGAAAGAGACCCAGTACTTC.

This rearrangement joins TRBV5-1 to TRBJ1-2; D uncertain. CDR1 and CDR2 from the germline V gene are SGHRS and YFSETQ. This CDR3 contains 16 residues. V was cut by 4 bases and J by 2 bases, with 18 bases left in between. The CDR3, as DNA: TGCGCCAGCAGCCCCCGGGCAGGAGGAGGCAACTATGGCTACACCTTC. It codes for CASSPRAGGGNYGYTF.

The V gene is TRBV2, the J gene TRBJ1-3, with TRBD1 matching over 8 bases. CDR1 and CDR2 (germline): SNHLY, FYNNEI. The CDR3 consists of 14 residues. V lost 6 bases, J lost 2 bases, and 3 bases stayed unmatched. The CDR3 nucleotides are TGTGCCAGCAGAGAGACAGGGGCTGGAAACACCATATATTTT. Its protein is CASRETGAGNTIYF.

This chain uses TRBV27 with TRBJ2-7; 12 bases are a match to TRBD2. There are 16 residues in the CDR3. V lost 6 bases to trimming and J lost 5 bases; unmatched junction nucleotides: 11. CDR1 is MNHEY and CDR2 is SMNVEV in the germline V gene (reference sequence). This CDR3 reads CASSLLLAGGSHEQYF. For the CDR3, the DNA is TGTGCCAGCAGCCTTCTACTAGCGGGAGGTTCCCACGAGCAGTACTTC.

This clone was detected once. The chain carries TRBV15 and TRBJ2-7; 11 nucleotides match TRBD1. The CDR3 contains 15 residues. The germline CDR1 and CDR2 sequences are LNHNV and YYDKDF (reference sequence). The V segment lost 0 bases and the J segment 4 bases; nucleotides outside the gene matches: 2. CDR3 residues: CATSRDRDRGYEQYF. CDR3 DNA sequence: TGTGCCACCAGCAGAGACCGGGACAGGGGGTACGAGCAGTACTTC.

V and J are TRBV14 and TRBJ2-3; possibly TRBD1 for D (6 bases). The CDR3 runs to 15 residues. The V gene lost 6 bases and the J gene lost 0 bases, with 13 bases spanning the gap. Germline CDR1 is SGHDN and CDR2 is FVKESK. As DNA, the CDR3 is TGTGCCAGCAGTCTTGGGGGCGGGAGCACAGATACGCAGTATTTT. As protein: CASSLGGGSTDTQYF. Drawing the rest from reference TRBV14 and TRBJ2-3, the complete variable domain is EAGVTQFPSHSVIEKGQTVTLRCDPISGHDNLYWYRRVMGKEIKFLLHFVKESKQDESGMPNNRFLAERTGGTYSTLKVQPAELEDSGVYFCASSLGGGSTDTQYFGPGTRLTVL.

The genes are TRBV6-1 and TRBJ2-2, with a tentative D call TRBD1 (5 bases). With 3 bases removed from V and 0 bases from J, the gap between germline ends came to 11 bases. This CDR3 has 16 residues. The germline gives CDR1 MNHNS, CDR2 SASEGT. CDR3 sequence reads: CASSERQKSNTGELFF. In nucleotides, the CDR3 is TGTGCCAGCAGTGAGAGACAGAAGTCGAACACCGGGGAGCTGTTTTTT.

This clone showed up just a few times. The chain links TRBV5-1 to TRBJ2-3; 10 nucleotides line up with TRBD1. The CDR3 extends over 15 amino acids. Germline CDR1 reads SGHRS; CDR2 reads YFSETQ. V shed 4 bases and J 4 bases; nucleotides not matched to a gene: 6. CDR3 in amino acids: CASSHGQGEPDTQYF. CDR3 DNA sequence: TGCGCCAGCAGCCACGGACAGGGGGAGCCAGATACGCAGTATTTT.

J is TRBJ2-3 and V is TRBV11-2, with 13 bases identical to TRBD2. The germline V gene encodes CDR1 SGHAT and CDR2 FQNNGV. Trimming took 3 bases from V and 9 from J; bases not matched to a gene: 6. CDR3 length equals 15 residues. This CDR3 is CASSFSTSGRETQYF. The CDR3 DNA is TGTGCCAGCAGCTTTAGCACTAGCGGGAGGGAAACGCAGTATTTT.